The next 22 T cell receptor delta chains were all read from a single sample in a study of gamma-delta chains in newborns, infants, children. TCRdb re-called the reads via CATT. The sample yields about 9,200 delta-chain clones, 20% to 25% seen once. Sequencing was carried out using blood. The receptors here all came from a child who was a newborn, infant or young child, either healthy, febrile or measles-vaccinated (not recorded which).

This clone turned up a few times. The junction differs from germline at one of its ends, possibly a read error. V gene TRDV2 combines with J gene TRDJ3, with TRDD3 matching 9 bases. The CDR3 contains 21 residues. Germline CDR1 is GEAIGNYY and CDR2 is EKD. The CDR3 DNA is TGTGCCTGTGACCGAATGTCGACTGGGGGACTATACTCCCGGGACACCCGACAGATGTTTTTC. Protein: CACDRMSTGGLYSRDTRQMFF.

The chain has TRDV2 and TRDJ1; TRDD3 agrees at 12 bases. The J segment lost 1 base and the V segment lost 4 bases, leaving 6 bases of the junction unmatched. Germline V gene data show CDR1 as GEAIGNYY and CDR2 as EKD. This CDR3 has 16 residues. CDR3 protein: CACETLGDTGTDKLIF. DNA of the CDR3: TGTGCCTGTGAAACTCTGGGGGATACGGGCACCGATAAACTCATCTTT.

The chain combines TRDV2 with TRDJ3; no reliable D call. Germline-derived CDR1 and CDR2 are GEAIGNYY and EKD. The CDR3 has 17 amino acids. V was clipped by 0 bases and J by 0 bases, with 8 bases between them. DNA for the CDR3: TGTGCCTGTGACACCGTACCCAGCTCCTGGGACACCCGACAGATGTTTTTC. This encodes CACDTVPSSWDTRQMFF.

In its sample, this clone was seen a few times. This sequence joins TRDV2 and TRDJ3; the match to TRDD3 covers 8 bases. The V gene's germline CDR1 is GEAIGNYY and CDR2 EKD. V lost 2 bases and J lost 0; bases outside the gene matches: 5. This CDR3 has 18 residues. CDR3 sequence: CACDSTGGFSWDTRQMFF. As DNA, the CDR3 is TGTGCCTGTGACAGTACTGGGGGTTTCTCCTGGGACACCCGACAGATGTTTTTC.

Turning to this clone: Other DNA sequences of this sample code for an identical CDR3. The chain carries TRDV2 and TRDJ1; 11 bases align to TRDD3. In germline, CDR1 is GEAIGNYY, CDR2 EKD. V was pared by 3 bases and J by 3 bases, with 11 bases of the junction left unmatched. This CDR3 spans 17 amino acids. The CDR3 loop is CACDSLHGGYASDKLIF. The CDR3 nucleotides are TGTGCCTGTGACTCACTGCATGGGGGATACGCTTCCGATAAACTCATCTTT.

This clone was counted only a few times. This could be a read error, since a much larger clone is one nucleotide away. Different DNA sequences within this sample yield the same CDR3. The chain has TRDV2 and TRDJ1; 7 nucleotides align to TRDD3. The junction had 13 bases not matched to a gene; V was cut back by 0 bases and J by 1 base. Germline V lookup: CDR1 GEAIGNYY, CDR2 EKD. This CDR3 contains 18 residues. CDR3 nucleotides: TGTGCCTGTGACACCGTAGGCGGGGGATCCAGATTCACCGATAAACTCATCTTT. It codes for CACDTVGGGSRFTDKLIF.

About this clone: A much larger clone lies a single base off, so this may be a read error. The sample holds other DNA sequences that translate to the same CDR3. This chain links TRDV2 with TRDJ1; possibly TRDD3 for D (5 bases). Per the germline V gene, CDR1 is GEAIGNYY and CDR2 is EKD. V was clipped by 3 bases and J by 4 bases, with 29 bases between them. CDR3 length: 19 residues. CDR3 nucleotides: TGTGCCTGTGACCCGGTAGGTGTAGGGGAGACTCGTCGGGGCGATAAACTCATCTTT. Encoded protein: CACDPVGVGETRRGDKLIF.

In DNA form, the CDR3 reads TGTGCCTGTGATAGTACTGGGACCACCCGTGATAAACTCATCTTT. Translation gives CACDSTGTTRDKLIF. This chain joins TRDV2 and TRDJ1, with D possibly matching TRDD3 (6 bases). Looked up from germline, CDR1 is GEAIGNYY and CDR2 is EKD. The CDR3 is 15 amino acids. V lost 4 bases and J lost 5, with 19 bases in between.

The chain couples TRDV2 to TRDJ1; 12 bases match TRDD3. The CDR3 is 17 residues long. Germline V gene data show CDR1 as GEAIGNYY and CDR2 as EKD. V shed 0 bases and J 7 bases; nucleotides not matched to a gene: 11. The CDR3 DNA reads as TGTGCCTGTGACACCCTCCTTACTGGGGGATACATCGGTAAACTCATCTTT. This translates into CACDTLLTGGYIGKLIF.

This clone was counted between two and nine times. The chain uses TRAV29/DV5 and TRDJ1; D not resolved. Germline values: CDR1 NSMFDY, CDR2 ISSIKDK. Trimming left V 3 bases short and J 3 bases short, with 21 bases between. The CDR3 loop spans 16 amino acids. The CDR3 region has the DNA TGTGCAGCAAAGGAATGTTGGTACGGCACGCCCGATAAACTCATCTTT. Translation gives CAAKECWYGTPDKLIF. Full variable domain (remainder filled in from reference TRAV29/DV5 and TRDJ1): DQQVKQNSPSLSVQEGRISILNCDYTNSMFDYFLWYKKYPAEGPTFLISISSIKDKNEDGRFTVFLNKSAKHLSLHIVPSQPGDSAVYFCAAKECWYGTPDKLIFGKGTRVTVEP.

This clone was seen more than once but under ten times. The chain couples TRDV2 to TRDJ1, with 13 bases matching TRDD3. V gave up 0 bases and J gave up 4 bases; unmatched junction bases: 10. This CDR3 region has 18 residues. The germline V gene encodes CDR1 GEAIGNYY and CDR2 EKD. CDR3 DNA: TGTGCCTGTGACACCGTCCCTACTGGGGGATACGTCTGCGATAAACTCATCTTT. Translation: CACDTVPTGGYVCDKLIF.

This clone counts as medium-sized. The CDR3 reads CACDGVSVSWTDKLIF. CDR3 DNA: TGTGCCTGTGACGGGGTATCAGTCTCGTGGACCGATAAACTCATCTTT. The chain employs TRDV2 and TRDJ1; D is undetermined. This CDR3 is built from 16 residues. CDR1 GEAIGNYY and CDR2 EKD come from the germline V gene. Trimming removed 3 bases from V and 2 bases from J, with 18 bases in between.

The sample holds a few counts of this clone. The germline gene is not matched at one end of the junction; a read error may be the cause. This sample also contains other DNA sequences that code for the same CDR3. The gene calls are TRDV2 and TRDJ1; 8 positions match TRDD3. The length of the CDR3 is 18 residues. Germline V lookup: CDR1 GEAIGNYY, CDR2 EKD. The CDR3 sequence is CACDPLAGGGSDTDKLIF. The CDR3 nucleotides read TGTGCCTGCGACCCTCTAGCGGGTGGGGGATCCGACACCGATAAACTCATCTTC.

This clone rates as medium-sized. The chain combines TRDV1 with TRDJ1, with 7 bases matching TRDD3. The CDR3 sequence is 21 residues long. Per germline, CDR1 TSWWSYY and CDR2 QGS. With 3 bases clipped from V and 0 bases from J, the junction kept 22 bases outside the gene matches. CDR3 in DNA: TGTGCTCTTGGGGAGGATCCCCCCGGACTTGTCGGTGGGGGAAACACCGATAAACTCATCTTT. Its translation: CALGEDPPGLVGGGNTDKLIF.

This clone qualifies as medium-sized. Other nucleotide sequences in the sample specify the same CDR3. The V and J genes are TRDV2 and TRDJ1; TRDD3 matches at 9 bases. Trimming removed 4 bases from V and 8 bases from J; junction bases left unmatched: 10. The CDR3 contains 14 residues. Germline CDR1 is GEAIGNYY and CDR2 is EKD. In nucleotides, the CDR3 is TGTGCCTGTGATCCCGTGGTGGGGGATAGAAAACTCATCTTT. This gives the protein CACDPVVGDRKLIF.

This clone was observed a handful of times. The rearrangement links TRDV2 to TRDJ1; 9 bases line up with TRDD3. Trimming at V came to 1 base and at J to 1 base, leaving 12 bases not matched to a gene. Per germline, CDR1 GEAIGNYY and CDR2 EKD. This CDR3 has 18 residues. CDR3 in DNA: TGTGCCTGTGACACGATCTCGCGGGGATACGCATTCACCGATAAACTCATCTTT. This sequence encodes CACDTISRGYAFTDKLIF.

The J gene is TRDJ1, the V gene TRDV2, with 11 nucleotides matching TRDD3. The length of the CDR3 is 20 residues. Germline CDR1 and CDR2: GEAIGNYY and EKD. V was pared by 3 bases and J by 2 bases, with 19 bases of the junction left unmatched. In DNA form, the CDR3 reads TGTGCCTGTGACCCACTGACTACCTACTCTGGGGGATACCCGACCGATAAACTCATCTTT. Encoded protein: CACDPLTTYSGGYPTDKLIF.

This clone was counted only a few times. The rearrangement uses TRDV1 and TRDJ1, with a possible D match to TRDD3 (6 bases). Germline lookup yields CDR1 TSWWSYY and CDR2 QGS. Trimming stripped 2 bases from V and 1 base from J, with 26 bases between. The CDR3 extends over 20 amino acids. The DNA of the CDR3 is TGTGCTCTTGGGGAAAGGCGCGGGAGGCCGGCGATCTGGGGCACCGATAAACTCATCTTT. Protein sequence: CALGERRGRPAIWGTDKLIF.

This clone was counted only a few times. This chain uses TRDV2 with TRDJ1; TRDD3 agrees at 12 bases. The CDR3 covers 18 residues. CDR1 is GEAIGNYY, CDR2 EKD, per germline. After removal of 3 bases from V and 2 bases from J, the junction contained 12 bases not matched to a gene. The DNA for the CDR3 is TGTGCCTGTGACTCTGTCAGTACTGGGGGATACATAACCGATAAACTCATCTTT. Translated: CACDSVSTGGYITDKLIF.

This clone was found a few times. The chain couples TRDV3 to TRDJ1, with D perhaps matching TRDD3 (5 bases). This CDR3 contains 16 residues. Trimming cost V 4 bases and J 1 base, with 22 bases left between them. Germline CDR1 reads TVYSNPD; CDR2 reads GDNSRS (reference sequence). As DNA, the CDR3 is TGTGCCTCCCCTAGGTGGTGGGGAGCCCCCACCGATAAACTCATCTTT. Amino acids: CASPRWWGAPTDKLIF.

With regard to this clone: A read error may account for a junction end that differs from germline. The gene calls are TRDV2 and TRDJ1; 7 bases are a match to TRDD3. The V gene's germline CDR1 is GEAIGNYY and CDR2 EKD. The CDR3 has 19 amino acids. The CDR3 spells CACDTIAGGPERDTDKIIF. In DNA, the CDR3 is TGTGCCTGTGACACCATCGCTGGGGGCCCCGAACGGGACACCGATAAAATCATCTTT.

This clone was counted a few times. Mismatch with germline at one junction end may stem from a read error. The chain recombines TRDV2 with TRDJ3; D is possibly TRDD3 (6 bases). Germline V gives CDR1 GEAIGNYY, CDR2 EKD. The CDR3 length is 19 residues. The CDR3 DNA reads as TGTGCCTGTGACCCCGCGGGGGACCAGAGCTCCCGGGACACCCGACAGATGTTTTTC. Its translation: CACDPAGDQSSRDTRQMFF.